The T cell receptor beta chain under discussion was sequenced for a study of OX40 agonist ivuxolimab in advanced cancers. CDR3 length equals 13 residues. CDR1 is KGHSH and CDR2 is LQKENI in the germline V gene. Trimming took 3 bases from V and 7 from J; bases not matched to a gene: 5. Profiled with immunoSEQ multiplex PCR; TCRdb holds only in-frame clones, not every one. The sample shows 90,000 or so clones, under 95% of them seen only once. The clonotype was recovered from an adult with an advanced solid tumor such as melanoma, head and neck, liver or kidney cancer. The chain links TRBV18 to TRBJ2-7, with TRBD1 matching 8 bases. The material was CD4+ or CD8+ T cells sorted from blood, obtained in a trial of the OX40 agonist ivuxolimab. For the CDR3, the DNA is TGTGCCAGCTCACCCTGGGACAGGCGAGAGCAGTACTTC. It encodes CASSPWDRREQYF.